Following are 21 T cell receptor beta chains from one sample sequenced in a study of a mutant IDH1 vaccine in newly diagnosed glioma. Stated time point: week 23, last vaccination. A 20-mer mutant IDH1 peptide at 300 ug was injected subcutaneously with topical imiquimod. Sequencing used immunoSEQ multiplex PCR; TCRdb keeps in-frame clones, though not all of them. The sample has about 56,000 clones, 87% seen once. Antigens for these TCRs are unknown. The input for sequencing was PBMCs, taken from a glioma patient whose treatment included an IDH1 peptide vaccine. The receptors originated from a man aged 40-49 years with glioma.

In this sample, this clone turned up once. The chain combines TRBV19 with TRBJ2-7; possibly TRBD1 or TRBD2 for D (5 bases each). Germline loops: CDR1 LNHDA, CDR2 SQIVND (reference sequence). CDR3 length: 13 residues. With 6 bases removed from V and 6 bases from J, the gap between germline ends came to 15 bases. The chain's CDR3 is CASSYGARAEQYF. The CDR3 region has the DNA TGTGCCAGTAGCTACGGGGCAAGGGCCGAGCAGTACTTC.

This chain uses TRBV5-1 with TRBJ2-7, with D unresolved. V lost 4 bases, J lost 2 bases, and 10 bases lay in between. The germline gives CDR1 SGHRS, CDR2 YFSETQ. The CDR3 runs 13 residues. Written as DNA, the CDR3 is TGCGCCAGCAGCCCATCTCAACCCTACGAGCAGTACTTC. Its protein is CASSPSQPYEQYF.

This clone was detected only once. V and J are TRBV7-3 and TRBJ1-2; 8 nucleotides agree with TRBD1. Trimming took 5 bases from V and 3 from J; bases not matched to a gene: 2. Germline values: CDR1 SGHTA, CDR2 FQGTGA. The CDR3 has 13 residues. The CDR3 coding sequence is TGTGCCAGCAGCCCGGACAGGGACTATGGCTACACCTTC. Amino acid sequence: CASSPDRDYGYTF.

The DNA of the CDR3 is TGTGCCAGCAGGGCCTTGAGGGGGCGCCGGGCGACAGAGACCCAGTACTTC. Its translation is CASRALRGRRATETQYF. The chain carries TRBV28 and TRBJ2-5, with 7 nucleotides matching TRBD1. With V trimmed by 6 bases and J by 4 bases, 17 bases remained unmatched. The CDR3 totals 17 residues. Germline lookup yields CDR1 MDHEN and CDR2 SYDVKM.

The V call is TRBV19, the J call TRBJ1-3, with a possible D match to TRBD1 (6 bases). Trimming left V 8 bases short and J 0 bases short, with 26 bases between. The CDR3 extends over 19 amino acids. The germline V gene has CDR1 LNHDA and CDR2 SQIVND (reference sequence). The CDR3 nucleotides read TGTGCCAGTGGGAGGGCGACAGGCGGCGGGCCCCTCTCTGGAAACACCATATATTTT. Protein product: CASGRATGGGPLSGNTIYF. The entire variable domain, with the rest obtained from reference TRBV19 and TRBJ1-3, is as follows: DGGITQSPKYLFRKEGQNVTLSCEQNLNHDAMYWYRQDPGQGLRLIYYSQIVNDFQKGDIAEGYSVSREKKESFPLTVTSAQKNPTAFYLCASGRATGGGPLSGNTIYFGEGSWLTVV.

This clone came up a few times. The chain couples TRBV4-2 to TRBJ2-7; TRBD2 matches 11 bases. Losses at the gene ends were 7 bases for V and 3 bases for J; bases not matched to a gene: 8. Germline V gives CDR1 LGHNA, CDR2 YNFKEQ. The CDR3 is 15 residues long. This CDR3 reads CASTFLAGGDYEQYF. CDR3 coding DNA: TGTGCCAGCACTTTCCTAGCGGGGGGAGACTACGAGCAGTACTTC.

This chain links TRBV14 with TRBJ2-1; D gene ambiguous. CDR3 length: 16 residues. V lost 2 bases and J lost 6, with 17 bases in between. Looked up from germline, CDR1 is SGHDN and CDR2 is FVKESK. CDR3 nucleotides: TGTGCCAGCAGCCAAACCACAGACCCACGTCCCAATGAGCAGTTCTTC. Translation: CASSQTTDPRPNEQFF.

This sequence joins TRBV14 and TRBJ2-7; D gene ambiguous. The V gene's germline CDR1 is SGHDN and CDR2 FVKESK. The CDR3 has 13 residues. Trimming removed 3 bases from V and 2 bases from J, with 8 bases in between. CDR3 coding DNA: TGTGCCAGCAGCCACGATGACGCCTACGAGCAGTACTTC. Translating it yields CASSHDDAYEQYF.

V and J are TRBV4-1 and TRBJ2-3; 8 nucleotides match TRBD2. The junction had 11 bases not matched to a gene; V was cut back by 0 bases and J by 3 bases. This CDR3 is built from 18 residues. The V gene's germline CDR1 is MGHRA and CDR2 YSYEKL. The CDR3: CASSQDQVRGVSTDTQYF. The DNA of the CDR3 is TGCGCCAGCAGCCAAGATCAGGTGCGGGGGGTTTCGACAGATACGCAGTATTTT.

The rearrangement links TRBV5-4 to TRBJ2-5, with D tentatively TRBD1 (6 bases). V lost 0 bases, J lost 1 base, and 10 bases lay in between. This CDR3 contains 15 residues. Germline V gene sequence: CDR1 SGHNT, CDR2 YYREEE (reference sequence). Here the CDR3 DNA reads TGTGCCAGCAGCTTGGATTGGACAGTCCAAGAGACCCAGTACTTC. Its protein product is CASSLDWTVQETQYF.

The rearrangement links TRBV6-5 to TRBJ1-2; a possible D gene is TRBD1 (5 bases). This CDR3 spans 12 amino acids. V lost 6 bases and J lost 9, with 14 bases in between. Germline CDR1 reads MNHEY; CDR2 reads SVGAGI. The CDR3 DNA is TGTGCCAGCAGCTCCGGGACTCTTAGCTACACCTTC. This sequence encodes CASSSGTLSYTF.

The CDR3 nucleotides read TGTGCCAGCAGGCTGGACGGGGAGGGGTACGAGCAGTACTTC. This gives the protein CASRLDGEGYEQYF. V usage is TRBV7-2 and J usage is TRBJ2-7; the match to TRBD2 covers 7 bases. Germline-derived CDR1 and CDR2 are SGHTA and FQGNSA. There are 14 residues in the CDR3. V trimming: 6 bases; J trimming: 4 bases; junction bases outside the gene matches: 9.

The chain is built from TRBV14 and TRBJ2-7; D is unresolved. In germline, CDR1 is SGHDN, CDR2 FVKESK. The CDR3 extends over 15 amino acids. V lost 0 bases, J lost 2 bases, and 11 bases lay in between. CDR3 in amino acids: CASSQDEALPYEQYF. The CDR3 DNA sequence: TGTGCCAGCAGCCAAGATGAGGCGCTACCCTACGAGCAGTACTTC. Variable domain in full (rest from reference TRBV14 and TRBJ2-7): EAGVTQFPSHSVIEKGQTVTLRCDPISGHDNLYWYRRVMGKEIKFLLHFVKESKQDESGMPNNRFLAERTGGTYSTLKVQPAELEDSGVYFCASSQDEALPYEQYFGPGTRLTVT.

The chain is built from TRBV19 and TRBJ2-5; 9 bases are a match to TRBD1. Germline V gene sequence: CDR1 LNHDA, CDR2 SQIVND (reference sequence). The length of the CDR3 is 14 residues. V was clipped by 6 bases and J by 5 bases; unmatched bases: 7. The chain's CDR3 is CASSNTGGPETQYF. The DNA for the CDR3 is TGTGCCAGTAGCAACACAGGGGGCCCCGAGACCCAGTACTTC.

The CDR3 DNA sequence: TGTGCCAGCAGCCTCCGATCGACTAGCGGGAGTGGGGAGCTGTTTTTT. Protein sequence: CASSLRSTSGSGELFF. V is TRBV11-2 and J is TRBJ2-2; 12 bases fit TRBD2. The CDR3 length is 16 residues. Germline V gene sequence: CDR1 SGHAT, CDR2 FQNNGV. The trim removed 5 bases at V and 8 bases at J, leaving 9 bases unmatched.

This clone was picked up a small number of times. The V call is TRBV7-2, the J call TRBJ1-4, with a weak D call TRBD1 (5 bases). Trimming left V 4 bases short and J 8 bases short, with 14 bases between. The CDR3 sequence is 14 residues long. CDR1 and CDR2 (germline): SGHTA, FQGNSA. The CDR3 nucleotides are TGTGCCAGCAGCTCCAGGACAATCAGCGAAAAACTGTTTTTT. Its translation: CASSSRTISEKLFF. Full variable domain (remainder filled in from reference TRBV7-2 and TRBJ1-4): GAGVSQSPSNKVTEKGKDVELRCDPISGHTALYWYRQSLGQGLEFLIYFQGNSAPDKSGLPSDRFSAERTGGSVSTLTIQRTQQEDSAVYLCASSSRTISEKLFFGSGTQLSVL.

This chain's CDR3 is CASSELAGVYEQYF. The CDR3 DNA follows: TGTGCCAGCAGTGAATTAGCGGGAGTTTACGAGCAGTACTTC. The chain employs TRBV2 and TRBJ2-7, with TRBD2 matching 9 bases. The germline V gene has CDR1 SNHLY and CDR2 FYNNEI. V lost 2 bases to trimming and J lost 4 bases; unmatched junction nucleotides: 3. This CDR3 region has 14 residues. The full variable domain, its missing parts supplied by reference TRBV2 and TRBJ2-7, is EPEVTQTPSHQVTQMGQEVILRCVPISNHLYFYWYRQILGQKVEFLVSFYNNEISEKSEIFDDQFSVERPDGSNFTLKIRSTKLEDSAMYFCASSELAGVYEQYFGPGTRLTVT.

Turning to this clone: A read error may be the cause here, since a much bigger clone is one base away. Other DNA sequences within the sample encode an identical CDR3. The chain has TRBV5-6 and TRBJ2-7, with 8 nucleotides matching TRBD1. V shed 0 bases and J 4 bases; nucleotides not matched to a gene: 3. Germline V gene data show CDR1 as SGHDT and CDR2 as YYEEEE. This CDR3 has 14 amino acids. CDR3 bases: TGTGCCAGCAGCTTGGGACAGGGGAGGTACGAGCAGTACTTC. Protein sequence: CASSLGQGRYEQYF.

The chain carries TRBV5-1 and TRBJ2-5, with 10 bases fitting TRBD2. After removal of 9 bases from V and 4 bases from J, the junction contained 6 bases not matched to a gene. This CDR3 has 13 residues. Germline-derived CDR1 and CDR2 are SGHRS and YFSETQ. The CDR3 bases are TGCGCCACCCAAGCGGGAGGGGGAGAGACCCAGTACTTC. It translates to CATQAGGGETQYF.

V and J are TRBV10-3 and TRBJ1-2; 10 bases are a match to TRBD1. Losses at the gene ends were 4 bases for V and 2 bases for J; bases not matched to a gene: 7. CDR3 length: 16 amino acids. Germline lookup yields CDR1 ENHRY and CDR2 SYGVKD. DNA for the CDR3: TGTGCCATCAGTGCAAATCCGGGACAGGGGAACTATGGCTACACCTTC. Protein product: CAISANPGQGNYGYTF.

The chain links TRBV19 to TRBJ2-2; TRBD1 agrees at 7 bases. Per the germline V gene, CDR1 is LNHDA and CDR2 is SQIVND (reference sequence). CDR3 size: 14 residues. V lost 7 bases and J lost 7; bases outside the gene matches: 9. CDR3 DNA: TGTGCCAGTACTGTGAGAGGGGGCATCGGGGAGCTGTTTTTT. This encodes CASTVRGGIGELFF.